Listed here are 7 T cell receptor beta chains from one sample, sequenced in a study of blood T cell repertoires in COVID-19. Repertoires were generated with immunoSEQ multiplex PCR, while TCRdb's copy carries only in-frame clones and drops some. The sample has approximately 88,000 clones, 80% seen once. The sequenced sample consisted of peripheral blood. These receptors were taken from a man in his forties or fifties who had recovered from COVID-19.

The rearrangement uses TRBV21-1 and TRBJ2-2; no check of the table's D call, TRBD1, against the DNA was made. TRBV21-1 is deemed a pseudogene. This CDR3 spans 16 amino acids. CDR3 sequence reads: CASSTVTGGNTGELFF. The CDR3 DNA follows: TGTGCCAGCAGCACAGTGACAGGGGGAAACACCGGGGAGCTGTTTTTT.

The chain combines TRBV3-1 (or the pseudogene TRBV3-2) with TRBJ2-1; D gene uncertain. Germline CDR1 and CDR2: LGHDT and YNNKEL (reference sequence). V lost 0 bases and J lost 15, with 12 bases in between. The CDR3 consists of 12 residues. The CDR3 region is CASSQDGDGTFF. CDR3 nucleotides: TGTGCCAGCAGCCAAGACGGAGATGGTACGTTCTTC.

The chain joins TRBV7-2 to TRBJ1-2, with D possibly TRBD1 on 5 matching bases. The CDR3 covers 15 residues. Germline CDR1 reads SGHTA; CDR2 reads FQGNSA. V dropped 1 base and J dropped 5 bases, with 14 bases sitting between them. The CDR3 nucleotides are TGTGCCAGCAGCTTAGATGGGGCCCCTACTTATGGCTACACCTTC. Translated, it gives CASSLDGAPTYGYTF.

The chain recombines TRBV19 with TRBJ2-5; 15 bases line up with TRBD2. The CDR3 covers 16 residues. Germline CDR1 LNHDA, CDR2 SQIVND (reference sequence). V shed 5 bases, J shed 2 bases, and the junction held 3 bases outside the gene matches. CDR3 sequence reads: CASSSGLAGGQETQYF. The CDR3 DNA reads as TGTGCCAGTAGTTCCGGACTAGCGGGGGGGCAAGAGACCCAGTACTTC.

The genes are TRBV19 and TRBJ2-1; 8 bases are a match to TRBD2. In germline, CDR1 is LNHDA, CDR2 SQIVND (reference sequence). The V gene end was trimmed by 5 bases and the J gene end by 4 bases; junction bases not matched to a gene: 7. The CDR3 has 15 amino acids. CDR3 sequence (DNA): TGTGCCAGTAGTCGGATTAGCGGGACATACAATGAGCAGTTCTTC. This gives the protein CASSRISGTYNEQFF.

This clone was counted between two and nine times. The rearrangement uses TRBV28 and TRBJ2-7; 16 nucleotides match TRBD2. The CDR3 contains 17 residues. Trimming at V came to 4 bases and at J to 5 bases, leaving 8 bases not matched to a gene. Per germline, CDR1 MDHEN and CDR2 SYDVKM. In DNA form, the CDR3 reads TGTGCCAGCAGTTCCGGGACTAGCGGGAGGGCCAGAAACGAGCAGTACTTC. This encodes CASSSGTSGRARNEQYF.

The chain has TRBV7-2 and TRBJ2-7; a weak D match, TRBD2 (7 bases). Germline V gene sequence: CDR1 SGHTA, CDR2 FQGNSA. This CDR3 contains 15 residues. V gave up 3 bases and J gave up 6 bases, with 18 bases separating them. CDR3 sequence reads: CASSFPVGGLGEQYF. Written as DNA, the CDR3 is TGTGCCAGCAGCTTCCCCGTCGGGGGGCTCGGCGAGCAGTACTTC.